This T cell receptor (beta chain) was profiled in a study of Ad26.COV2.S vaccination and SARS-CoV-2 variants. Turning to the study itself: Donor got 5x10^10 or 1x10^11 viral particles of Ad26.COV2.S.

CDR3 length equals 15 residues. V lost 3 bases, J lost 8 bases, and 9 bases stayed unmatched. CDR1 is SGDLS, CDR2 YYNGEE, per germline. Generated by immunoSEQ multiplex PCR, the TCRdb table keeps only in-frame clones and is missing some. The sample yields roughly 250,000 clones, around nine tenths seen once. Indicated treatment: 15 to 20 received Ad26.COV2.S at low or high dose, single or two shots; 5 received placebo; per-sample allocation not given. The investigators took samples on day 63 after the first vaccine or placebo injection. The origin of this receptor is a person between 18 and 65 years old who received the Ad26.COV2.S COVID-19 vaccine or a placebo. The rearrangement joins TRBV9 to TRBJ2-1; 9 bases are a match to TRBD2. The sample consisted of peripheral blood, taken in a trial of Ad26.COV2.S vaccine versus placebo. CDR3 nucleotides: TGTGCCAGCAGCGCTCATAGCGGGGGTACCTATGAGCAGTTCTTC. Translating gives CASSAHSGGTYEQFF.